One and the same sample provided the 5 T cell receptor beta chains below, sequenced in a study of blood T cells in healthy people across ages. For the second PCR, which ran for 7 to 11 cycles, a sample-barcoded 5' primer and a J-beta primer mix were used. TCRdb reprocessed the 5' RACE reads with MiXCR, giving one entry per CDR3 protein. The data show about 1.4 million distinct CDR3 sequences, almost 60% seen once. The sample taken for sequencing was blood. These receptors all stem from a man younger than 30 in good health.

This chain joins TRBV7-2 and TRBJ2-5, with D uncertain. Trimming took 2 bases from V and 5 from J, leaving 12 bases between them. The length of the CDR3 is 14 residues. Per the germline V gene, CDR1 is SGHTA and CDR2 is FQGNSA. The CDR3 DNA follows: TGTGCCAGCAGCTTACTCTCGGTGTGGGAGACCCAGTACTTC. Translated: CASSLLSVWETQYF.

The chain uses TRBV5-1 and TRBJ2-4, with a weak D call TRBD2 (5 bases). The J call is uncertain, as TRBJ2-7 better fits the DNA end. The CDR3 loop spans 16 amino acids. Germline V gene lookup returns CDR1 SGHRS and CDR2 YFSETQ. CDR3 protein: CASSLRRTSGTYEQYF. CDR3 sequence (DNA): TGCGCCAGCAGCTTGAGAAGGACCAGCGGAACCTACGAGCAGTACTTC.

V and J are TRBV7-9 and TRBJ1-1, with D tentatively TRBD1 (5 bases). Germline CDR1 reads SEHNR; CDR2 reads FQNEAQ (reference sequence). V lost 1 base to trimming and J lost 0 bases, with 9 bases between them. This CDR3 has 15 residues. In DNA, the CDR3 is TGTGCCAGCAGCTTAGTGGGGGTTTTGAACACTGAAGCTTTCTTT. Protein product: CASSLVGVLNTEAFF.

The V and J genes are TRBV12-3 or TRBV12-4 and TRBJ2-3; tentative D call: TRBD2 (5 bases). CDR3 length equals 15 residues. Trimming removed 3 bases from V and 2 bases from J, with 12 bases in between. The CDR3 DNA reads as TGTGCCAGCAGTTTTGGCGGACTGACCACAGATACGCAGTATTTT. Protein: CASSFGGLTTDTQYF.

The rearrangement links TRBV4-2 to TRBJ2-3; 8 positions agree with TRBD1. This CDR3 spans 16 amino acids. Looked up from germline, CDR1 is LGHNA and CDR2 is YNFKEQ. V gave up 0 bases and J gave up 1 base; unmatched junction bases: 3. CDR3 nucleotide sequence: TGTGCCAGCAGCCAAGAGGACAGGGTGGGCACAGATACGCAGTATTTT. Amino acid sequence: CASSQEDRVGTDTQYF.